The rows below give T cell receptor beta chains drawn from one sample of a study of T cells in localized non-small cell lung cancer. The table came from immunoSEQ multiplex PCR; TCRdb's copy has only in-frame clones and leaves some out. The table records more than 1,500 clones, around 24% of them present only once. Source: normal lung tissue next to the tumor, taken before any cancer treatment. These receptors were collected from a male donor aged 60 or over with stage II squamous cell lung carcinoma. CDR3s include the opening cysteine and the closing phenylalanine or tryptophan. Fields, in order: J gene, V gene, CDR3 protein.

>TRBJ2-2|TRBV30
CAWDTGGRGTGELFF
>TRBJ2-2|TRBV30
CAWSQGAGELFF
>TRBJ1-1|TRBV6-1
CASSEARTLNTEAFF
>TRBJ2-3|TRBV11-3
CASSPQARTGGSDTQYF
>TRBJ1-2|TRBV19
CASKDMAANYGYTF
>TRBJ1-2|TRBV11-3
CASSQVGINYGYTF
>TRBJ1-1|TRBV11-3
CASSSVRMNTEAFF
>TRBJ2-7|TRBV6-8
CASSYSTLSYEQYF
>TRBJ1-2|TRBV2
CASSGGQGANYGYTF
>TRBJ1-1|TRBV5-1
CASRSGEGYTEAFF
>TRBJ2-7|TRBV18
CASSPPRTGGSYEQYF
>TRBJ2-1|TRBV11-3
CASSPGTGGESEQFF
>TRBJ1-5|TRBV19
CASSPLLGVDSNQPQHF
>TRBJ2-1|TRBV14
CASSQAASGSSEQFF
>TRBJ1-2|TRBV6-8
CASSGTDYGYTF
>TRBJ1-6|TRBV10-3
CAIARGLDNSPLHF
>TRBJ2-6|TRBV29-1
CSVVGGSGANVLTF
>TRBJ2-7|TRBV18
CASSPRGTGSYEQYF
>TRBJ1-5|TRBV6-8
CASSYERADQPQHF
>TRBJ2-7|TRBV10-2
CASGLAGGPNEQYF
>TRBJ1-6|TRBV19
CASSHLQGMNNSPLHF
>TRBJ1-3|TRBV7-2
CASSFGGTGNTIYF
>TRBJ2-2|TRBV14
CASSLGPGGTGELFF
>TRBJ1-2|TRBV28
CATRTGDYGYTF
>TRBJ2-2|TRBV6-8
CASRQGEAGELFF
>TRBJ2-1|TRBV11-3
CASSLRTGGSGGHNEQFF
>TRBJ2-2|TRBV4-1
CASSQDRTGELFF
>TRBJ1-4|TRBV11-3
CASSLLTGRAANEKLFF
>TRBJ1-2|TRBV6-8
CASSYSAGDYTF
>TRBJ1-5|TRBV6-8
CASSYRDPQPQHF
>TRBJ1-6|TRBV11-3
CASSHGQLGSYNSPLHF
>TRBJ1-4|TRBV9
CASSASTGNNEKLFF
>TRBJ1-5|TRBV28
CASSLSLAGNQPQHF
>TRBJ2-7|TRBV2
CASSEVRGYEQYF
>TRBJ2-6|TRBV11-1
CASSLENSGANVLTF
>TRBJ1-5|TRBV10-3
CAISEGSNQPQHF
>TRBJ1-5|TRBV12-5
CASGDGQGDQPQHF
>TRBJ2-2|TRBV7-6
CASSIDRTWGTGELFF
>TRBJ2-1|TRBV28
CASRGLANEQFF
>TRBJ2-3|TRBV7-6
CASSLAAKTDTQYF
>TRBJ2-7|TRBV6-7
CASSETDGNYEQYF
>TRBJ1-1|TRBV10-2
CASSVEGFRGILYGNTEAFF
>TRBJ2-7|TRBV11-3
CASSFGTGVSYEQYF
>TRBJ2-7|TRBV9
CASSVEPGLAEQYF
>TRBJ2-7|TRBV11-3
CASSLSGQGLYEQYF
>TRBJ1-4|TRBV6-8
CASGIGQGNEKLFF
>TRBJ2-7|TRBV28
CASSSPTGGFYEQYF